The present T cell receptor (beta chain) was sequenced within a study of post-analysis software for immune sequencing data. Whole-study findings and limits: TRBV5-6, TRBV5-1 and TRBV20-1 were among several TRBV segments more frequent in patients than controls. Same-batch samples co-clustered strongly by F measure.

As regards this clonotype: The antigen remains undetermined.

The CDR3 covers 14 residues. CDR1 is DFQATT, CDR2 SNEGSKA, per germline (reference sequence). V trimming: 3 bases; J trimming: 5 bases; junction bases outside the gene matches: 8. Tagging with unique molecular identifiers was a feature of the TCR beta cDNA libraries. Each CDR3 protein is one row after TCRdb ran MiXCR on the PCR reads. This repertoire shows about 430,000 distinct CDR3 sequences, 35% to 45% found once; its top ten account for 6% to 9%. The specimen was blood. The rearrangement links TRBV20-1 to TRBJ1-2; 8 nucleotides align to TRBD1. This TCR came from a girl aged 2 to 9 with multiple sclerosis. Here the CDR3 reads CSASWTGRIYGYTF. CDR3 in DNA: TGCAGTGCTAGTTGGACAGGGCGAATATATGGCTACACCTTC.